This T cell receptor beta chain was profiled in a study of blood T cell repertoires in COVID-19 (dated by TCRdb to about 2020). Describing the broader study: Collaborator samples came from the United States, Italy and Spain and covered acute and convalescent phases of COVID-19. The prospective study material was composed of cDNA or gDNA derived from T cells, B-cell-depleted T cells, or PBMCs. The dataset comprised deeply sampled blood TCRbeta repertoires from subjects exposed to, actively infected with, or recovered from COVID-19. The repertoires were released in a freely available public database meant as a resource for research on the immune response to SARS-CoV-2. The samples were drawn from the first 160 participants of the ongoing ImmuneRACE study and from roughly 1,300 subjects provided by 6 global collaborators. Nearly every sample came with metadata listing a de-identified subject ID, COVID-19 status, age in years and sex. Where available, HLA class I and class II types were taken from metadata supplied by the sample provider and were not determined by assay-based typing. On the study overall, not on this receptor specifically: Clinical and demographic metadata were provided uncurated, with the amount varying by source and participant.

As to this clone: Its antigen is unknown. No per-base quality is available; no much larger clone lies one base away.

Taken from cysteine to phenylalanine, the CDR3 has 14 residues. Only the CDR3 part of the read is kept: 42 bases, read in frame from the first base. CDR1 and CDR2 (LGHDT, YNNKEL) derive from the germline V gene (reference sequence). Ends trimmed: V by 4 bases, J by 2 bases; bases unmatched to a gene: 2. TCRbeta CDR3 regions were amplified from genomic DNA by means of the immunoSEQ Assay, a bias-controlled multiplex PCR. On the study's bioinformatics: The number of nucleated cells in each sample was estimated by amplification of reference gene primers within the assay. To quantify the absolute abundance of each unique TCRbeta CDR3 rearrangement, sequence reads were collapsed and filtered. For each sample, productive Simpson clonality was calculated as the square root of Simpson's diversity index across productive rearrangements. TCRdb mirrors the immuneACCESS table, restricted to in-frame sequences. Some clones are absent from its copies; in checked studies, under half trace to an unresolved V gene, and the reason for the others is unknown. V and J calls and clone size come straight from that table; D and trimming were deduced from the DNA. The sample table holds around 68,000 clones, of which approximately 79% were seen once. The ten biggest clones cover just under 10% of the sample.

Whole blood was collected in K2EDTA tubes by collaborating institutions according to the institutions' own protocols. Collaborator samples were shipped for TCRbeta analysis as frozen whole blood, isolated PBMCs, or DNA extracted from either sample type. The sequence derives from a woman aged 45-60 years with acute or convalescent COVID-19. The sequenced material came from peripheral blood. The rearranged segments are TRBV3-1 (or the pseudogene TRBV3-2) and TRBJ1-5; TRBD1 fits 7 bases in the junction. For the CDR3, the sequence is CASSPGTGNQPQHF. The nucleotide sequence is given as TGTGCCAGCAGCCCCGGGACAGGCAATCAGCCCCAGCATTTT.